This record looks at one T cell receptor beta chain sequence and its context. Clones were sequenced by immunoSEQ multiplex PCR, and TCRdb holds only the in-frame ones, with some missing. The sample has 100,000 or so clones, around 87% seen once. The germline CDR1 and CDR2 sequences are SGHAT and FQNNGV. V lost 3 bases to trimming and J lost 6 bases; unmatched junction nucleotides: 12. This CDR3 region has 16 residues. The study sampled blood at baseline, cycle 4 day 1, and cycle 7 day 1. This entry is derived from a study of OX40 agonist ivuxolimab in advanced cancers. Background on the study: Dose-escalation patients had hepatocellular carcinoma, melanoma, renal cell or head and neck cancer.

The source of this sequence is an adult with an advanced solid tumor such as melanoma, head and neck, liver or kidney cancer. V usage is TRBV11-2 and J usage is TRBJ2-5; 8 bases line up with TRBD1. The source material was CD4+ or CD8+ T cells sorted from blood, sampled in a trial of the OX40 agonist ivuxolimab. The CDR3 coding sequence is TGTGCCAGCAGCTTCGACCAGCTAACAGGGGGGCAGACCCAGTACTTC. Protein sequence: CASSFDQLTGGQTQYF.